This T cell receptor (beta chain) appears in the sequencing data of a study of beta chain bispecific antibodies for T cell cancers (dated by TCRdb to the early 2020s). Regarding the complete study: Healthy donor T cells were cocultured with T cell leukemia lines and bispecific antibodies, then TRBV sequencing of surviving cells measured the depletion of each TRBV family. Jurkat cells expressed surface TRBV12 (TRBV12-3), and HPB-ALL cells expressed surface TRBV5-5.

The paper's findings and limits, for the study overall: Leukemia cell line cells were mixed with normal T cells in each sequenced sample, and most of the targeted TRBV signal was derived from the leukemia cells rather than from the normal T cells. Cross-reactivity of the anti-TRBV5-5 antibody with TRBV5-6 was attributed to high sequence similarity between the two genes.

T cells were expanded from blood mononuclear cells for 2 to 3 days using either anti-CD3 antibody OKT3 or CD3/CD28 Dynabeads. The culture conditions for expanded T cells were RPMI 1640 plus 10% fetal bovine serum, recombinant human IL-2 (about 100 IU/ml) and IL-7 (roughly 5.5 ng/ml). Cocultures combined approximately 50,000 normal T cells with approximately 50,000 target cells and bispecific antibody in approximately 100 ul, incubated more than 15 hours at 37°C. Each bispecific antibody was composed of two single-chain variable fragments, which were expressed in a single-chain diabody format with a His tag. Healthy human donors supplied the effector T cells, with peripheral blood mononuclear cells isolated from leukapheresis samples using Ficoll density gradient centrifugation. The germline V gene (reference sequence) specifies MNHEY as CDR1 and SMNVEV as CDR2. Trimming takes 7 bases from V and 4 bases from J, and the germline ends sit 17 bases apart. Inclusive of the bounding cysteine and phenylalanine, the CDR3 is 15 residues long. The kept DNA is CDR3 alone, 45 bases in frame from the first base.

Unique molecular identifier barcodes were incorporated into the libraries and were used for clonotype quantification. Qiagen AllPrep DNA/RNA Micro kits were used to isolate total RNA, and an Agilent TapeStation was used to check RNA quality. TCR beta libraries were built by 5' RACE: cDNA synthesis followed by two PCR steps using TCR beta constant-region gene-specific primers. An Illumina MiSeq platform was used to sequence the TCR beta libraries. The original methods were these. Reads were processed with MIGEC, MiXCR and VDJtools. Clonotype frequency was calculated as the fraction of unique molecular identifiers assigned to a given clonotype among all unique molecular identifiers in the sample. Nonfunctional TRBV genes listed as pseudogenes or open reading frames in IMGT, such as TRBV1, TRBV12-1 and TRBV21, were excluded. TCRdb itself trimmed the public reads at Q25 with fastp, ran MiXCR and retained productive beta chains. Merged by CDR3 protein, the rows form single entries marked with the most common genes and DNA. The V and J calls shown here were made by TCRdb, not taken from the authors' results. Here the sample has tens of thousands of distinct CDR3 sequences; under 3% occur a single time. The ten biggest clones cover approximately 29% of the sample.

This clonotype was counted ten times or more. Its binding antigen is unknown. No much larger clonotype is one base removed from it; base qualities were not supplied. The clonotype originates from a human donor in good health. Some clones in this sample may be carry-over from other donors' samples. The rearranged segments are TRBV27 and TRBJ2-1, and the D gene may be TRBD2, 5 bases matching. Sequenced input: healthy donor T cells cultured with leukemia cells. DNA sequence: TGTGCCAGCAATCCGCGGGCCTCCGGGTACAATGAGCAGTTCTTC. Its coded protein is CASNPRASGYNEQFF.